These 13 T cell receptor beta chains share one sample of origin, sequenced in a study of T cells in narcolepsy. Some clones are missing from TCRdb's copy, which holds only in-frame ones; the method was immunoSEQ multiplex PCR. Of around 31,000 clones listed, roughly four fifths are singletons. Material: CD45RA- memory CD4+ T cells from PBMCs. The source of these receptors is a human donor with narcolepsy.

In DNA form, the CDR3 reads TGTGCTTCTCGACAGGGGGGGGCAGATACGCAGTATTTT. Translation gives CASRQGGADTQYF. The chain carries TRBV5-6 and TRBJ2-3; the match to TRBD1 covers 9 bases. Germline lookup yields CDR1 SGHDT and CDR2 YYEEEE. The CDR3 has 13 amino acids.

The CDR3 DNA follows: TGTGCCACCAGCAGAGATAGGGCAGGGCTGGGTGGCTACACCTTC. Translating gives CATSRDRAGLGGYTF. J is TRBJ1-2 and V is TRBV15; weak D call: TRBD1 (5 bases). The germline gives CDR1 LNHNV, CDR2 YYDKDF (reference sequence). The CDR3 extends over 15 amino acids. The germline V and J ends were trimmed by 0 bases and 7 bases, with 15 bases remaining between them.

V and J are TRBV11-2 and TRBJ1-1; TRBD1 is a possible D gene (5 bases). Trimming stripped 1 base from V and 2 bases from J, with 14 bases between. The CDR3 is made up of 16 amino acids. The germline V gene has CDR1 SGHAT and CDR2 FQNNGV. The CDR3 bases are TGTGCCAGCAGCTTAGGGATGGGGCAGCTTAACACTGAAGCTTTCTTT. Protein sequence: CASSLGMGQLNTEAFF.

This CDR3 is CASRTKGQVNQPQHF. The CDR3 nucleotides read TGCGCCAGCAGGACAAAGGGACAGGTCAATCAGCCCCAGCATTTT. This chain joins TRBV4-1 and TRBJ1-5; TRBD1 matches 8 bases. V dropped 6 bases and J dropped 3; count of bases not matched to a gene: 7. From germline, CDR1 is MGHRA and CDR2 YSYEKL. The CDR3 is 15 residues long.

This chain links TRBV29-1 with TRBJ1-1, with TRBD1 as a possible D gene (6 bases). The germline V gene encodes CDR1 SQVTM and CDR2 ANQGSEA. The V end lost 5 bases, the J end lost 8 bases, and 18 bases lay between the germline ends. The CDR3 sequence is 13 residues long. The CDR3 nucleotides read TGCAGCGTTCCGCGGGGCAGGGGTGGCGAAGCTTTCTTT. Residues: CSVPRGRGGEAFF.

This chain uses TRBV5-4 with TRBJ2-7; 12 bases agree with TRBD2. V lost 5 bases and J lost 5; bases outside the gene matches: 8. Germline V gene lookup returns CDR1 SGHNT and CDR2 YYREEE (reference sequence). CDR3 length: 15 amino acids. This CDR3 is CASSRRTSGDDEQYF. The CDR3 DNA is TGTGCCAGCAGTCGAAGGACTAGCGGGGACGACGAGCAGTACTTC. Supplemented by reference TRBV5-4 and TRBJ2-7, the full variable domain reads ETGVTQSPTHLIKTRGQQVTLRCSSQSGHNTVSWYQQALGQGPQFIFQYYREEENGRGNFPPRFSGLQFPNYSSELNVNALELDDSALYLCASSRRTSGDDEQYFGPGTRLTVT.

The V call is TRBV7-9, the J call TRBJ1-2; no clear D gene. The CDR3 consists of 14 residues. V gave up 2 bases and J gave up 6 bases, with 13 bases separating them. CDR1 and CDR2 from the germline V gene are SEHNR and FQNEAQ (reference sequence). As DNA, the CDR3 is TGTGCCAGCAGCTTAAGTGGGGTGTCGGATGGCTACACCTTC. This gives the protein CASSLSGVSDGYTF.

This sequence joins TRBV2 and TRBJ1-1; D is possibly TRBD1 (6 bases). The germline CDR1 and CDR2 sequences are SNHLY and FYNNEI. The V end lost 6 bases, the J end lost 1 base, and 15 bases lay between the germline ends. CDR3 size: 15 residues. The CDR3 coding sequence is TGTGCCAGCAGCAAGGGGGAGGGACGGAACACTGAAGCTTTCTTT. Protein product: CASSKGEGRNTEAFF.

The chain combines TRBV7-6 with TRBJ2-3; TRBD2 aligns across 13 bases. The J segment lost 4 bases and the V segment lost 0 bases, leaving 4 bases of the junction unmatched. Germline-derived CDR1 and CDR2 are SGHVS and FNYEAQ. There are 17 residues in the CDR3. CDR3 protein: CASSLARTSGGADTQYF. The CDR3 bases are TGTGCCAGCAGCTTAGCGCGTACTAGCGGGGGGGCAGATACGCAGTATTTT.

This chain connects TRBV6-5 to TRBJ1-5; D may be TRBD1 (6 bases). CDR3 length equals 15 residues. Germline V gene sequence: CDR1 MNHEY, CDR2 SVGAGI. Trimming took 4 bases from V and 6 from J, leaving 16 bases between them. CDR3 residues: CASSSSLQGGQPQHF. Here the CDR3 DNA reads TGTGCCAGCAGTTCCTCTTTACAGGGTGGTCAGCCCCAGCATTTT.

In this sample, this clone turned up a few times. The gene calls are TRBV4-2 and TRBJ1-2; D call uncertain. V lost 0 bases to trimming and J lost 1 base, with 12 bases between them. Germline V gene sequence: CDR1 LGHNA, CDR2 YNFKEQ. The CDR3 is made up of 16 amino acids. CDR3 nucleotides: TGTGCCAGCAGCCAAGATAGGGCAGATAATAACTATGGCTACACCTTC. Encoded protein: CASSQDRADNNYGYTF.

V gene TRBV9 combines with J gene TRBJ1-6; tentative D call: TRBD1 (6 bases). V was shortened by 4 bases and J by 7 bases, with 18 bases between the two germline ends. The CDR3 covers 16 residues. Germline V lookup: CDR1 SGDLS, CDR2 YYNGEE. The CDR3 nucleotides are TGTGCCAGCAGCAGCCCTCCGGGACAACAAAATTCACCCCTCCACTTT. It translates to CASSSPPGQQNSPLHF.

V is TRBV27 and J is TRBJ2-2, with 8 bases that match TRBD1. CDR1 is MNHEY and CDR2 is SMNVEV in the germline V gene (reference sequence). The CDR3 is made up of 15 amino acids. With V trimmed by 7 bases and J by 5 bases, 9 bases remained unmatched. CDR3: CASTLGDRGTGELFF. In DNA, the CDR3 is TGTGCCAGCACCTTAGGAGACAGGGGAACCGGGGAGCTGTTTTTT.